These 8 T cell receptor beta chains were sequenced from one sample in a study of blood T cell repertoires in COVID-19. Assay: immunoSEQ multiplex PCR; the TCRdb copy retains only in-frame clones and omits some. The table includes 150,000 to 200,000 clones, approximately 83% detected once. Sequencing input: peripheral blood. The source of these receptors is an elderly woman with acute or convalescent COVID-19.

The rearrangement joins TRBV6-5 to TRBJ1-1; no reliable D call. This CDR3 region has 14 residues. Looked up from germline, CDR1 is MNHEY and CDR2 is SVGAGI. V was shortened by 5 bases and J by 1 base, with 11 bases between the two germline ends. The CDR3 region has the DNA TGTGCCAGCAGTCGTGGGAGTGGGAACACTGAAGCTTTCTTT. This encodes CASSRGSGNTEAFF.

This sequence joins TRBV5-6 and TRBJ2-7, with 8 bases aligning to TRBD1. This CDR3 comprises 13 residues. The ends lost 9 bases at V and 8 bases at J; junction bases unmatched: 13. Germline V gives CDR1 SGHDT, CDR2 YYEEEE. CDR3 residues: CATSGTGRGKQYF. CDR3 coding DNA: TGTGCCACCTCTGGGACAGGTCGGGGGAAGCAGTACTTC.

The chain links TRBV6-4 to TRBJ2-1; D ambiguous. From germline, CDR1 is MRHNA and CDR2 SNTAGT. V was clipped by 0 bases and J by 5 bases, with 11 bases between them. The length of the CDR3 is 15 residues. The CDR3 coding sequence is TGTGCCAGCAGTGACTCACTTCGTAAAAACAATGAGCAGTTCTTC. Its protein is CASSDSLRKNNEQFF.

This chain connects TRBV6-5 to TRBJ1-4, with 10 bases matching TRBD1. Germline-derived CDR1 and CDR2 are MNHEY and SVGAGI. This CDR3 contains 16 residues. Germline trimming cut 2 bases from V and 7 bases from J; bases unmatched to any gene: 7. For the CDR3, the DNA is TGTGCCAGCAGTTACGGGGCCGGGACAGGGGCTGAAAAACTGTTTTTT. It translates to CASSYGAGTGAEKLFF.

The genes are TRBV7-9 and TRBJ1-4; 7 bases line up with TRBD1. Germline values: CDR1 SEHNR, CDR2 FQNEAQ (reference sequence). The CDR3 is 16 amino acids. The V segment lost 4 bases and the J segment 6 bases; nucleotides outside the gene matches: 11. The CDR3 protein is CASSYSTGVRYEKLFF. DNA of the CDR3: TGTGCCAGCAGCTACAGCACAGGGGTGCGCTATGAAAAACTGTTTTTT.

The chain couples TRBV6-6 to TRBJ1-1; no reliable D call. This CDR3 comprises 11 residues. Germline lookup yields CDR1 MNHNY and CDR2 SVGAGI (reference sequence). V was clipped by 4 bases and J by 4 bases, with 4 bases between them. The CDR3 DNA reads as TGTGCCAGCAGTTGGAGCACTGAAGCTTTCTTT. It encodes CASSWSTEAFF.

This clone was found a few times. The chain joins TRBV6-2 or TRBV6-3 to TRBJ1-1, with D possibly being TRBD1 (6 bases). The CDR3 has 14 amino acids. Trimming shortened V by 6 bases and J by 1 base, and 12 bases separated the two germline ends. Germline V lookup: CDR1 MNHEY, CDR2 SVGEGT. For the CDR3, the DNA is TGTGCCAGCAGGCCTGGACAGCCGAACACTGAAGCTTTCTTT. It translates to CASRPGQPNTEAFF.

In its sample, this clone was seen a few times. The chain couples TRBV6-1 to TRBJ1-5, with 7 bases fitting TRBD1. Looked up from germline, CDR1 is MNHNS and CDR2 is SASEGT. V shed 1 base and J 6 bases; nucleotides not matched to a gene: 9. CDR3 length: 16 amino acids. The CDR3 DNA is TGTGCCAGCAGTGAAGGGACAGGCGAGTTTGGTCAGCCCCAGCATTTT. Translated: CASSEGTGEFGQPQHF.